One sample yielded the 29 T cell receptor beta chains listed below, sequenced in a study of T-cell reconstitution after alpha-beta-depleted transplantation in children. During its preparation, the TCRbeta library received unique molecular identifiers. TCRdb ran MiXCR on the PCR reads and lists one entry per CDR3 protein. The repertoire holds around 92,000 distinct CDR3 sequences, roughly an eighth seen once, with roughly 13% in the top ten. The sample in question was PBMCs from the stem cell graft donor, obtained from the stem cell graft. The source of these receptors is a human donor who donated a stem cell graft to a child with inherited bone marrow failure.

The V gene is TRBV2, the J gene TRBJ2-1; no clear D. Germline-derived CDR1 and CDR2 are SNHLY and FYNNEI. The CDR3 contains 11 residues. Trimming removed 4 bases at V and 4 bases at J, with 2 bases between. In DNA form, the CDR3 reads TGTGCCAGCAGTGTATACAATGAGCAGTTCTTC. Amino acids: CASSVYNEQFF.

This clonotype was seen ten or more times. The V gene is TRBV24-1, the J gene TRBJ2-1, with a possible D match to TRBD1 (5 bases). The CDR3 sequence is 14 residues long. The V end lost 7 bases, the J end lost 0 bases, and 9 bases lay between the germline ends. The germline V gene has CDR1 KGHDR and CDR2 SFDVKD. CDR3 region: CATRRQSSYNEQFF. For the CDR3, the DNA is TGTGCCACCAGAAGACAGAGCTCCTACAATGAGCAGTTCTTC.

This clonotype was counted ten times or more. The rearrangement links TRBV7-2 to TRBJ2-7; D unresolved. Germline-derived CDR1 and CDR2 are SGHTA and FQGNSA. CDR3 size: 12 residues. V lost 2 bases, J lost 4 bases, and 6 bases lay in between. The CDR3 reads CASSLSAYEQYF. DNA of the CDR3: TGTGCCAGCAGCTTATCAGCGTACGAGCAGTACTTC.

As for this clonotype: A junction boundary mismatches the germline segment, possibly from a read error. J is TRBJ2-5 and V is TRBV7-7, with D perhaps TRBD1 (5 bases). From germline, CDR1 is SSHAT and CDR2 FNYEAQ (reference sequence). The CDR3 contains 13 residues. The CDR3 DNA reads TGTGCTAGCAGCTTAGGGGTGGCAGAGACCCAGTACTTC. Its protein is CASSLGVAETQYF.

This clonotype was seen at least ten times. This chain's CDR3 is CASLRPGTTEAFF. Written as DNA, the CDR3 is TGTGCCAGCCTAAGGCCCGGGACCACTGAAGCTTTCTTT. The chain carries TRBV5-6 and TRBJ1-1; perhaps TRBD1 as D (5 bases). CDR3 length: 13 amino acids. The germline V gene has CDR1 SGHDT and CDR2 YYEEEE. V was clipped by 7 bases and J by 4 bases, with 14 bases between them.

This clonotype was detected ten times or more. For the CDR3, the DNA is TGCGCCAGCAGACCCGAACTAGCTCCGAGGAATACGCAGTATTTT. Translating it yields CASRPELAPRNTQYF. V gene TRBV5-1 combines with J gene TRBJ2-3; D perhaps matches TRBD2 (6 bases). V lost 5 bases to trimming and J lost 7 bases, with 20 bases between them. Per germline, CDR1 SGHRS and CDR2 YFSETQ. The CDR3 spans 15 residues.

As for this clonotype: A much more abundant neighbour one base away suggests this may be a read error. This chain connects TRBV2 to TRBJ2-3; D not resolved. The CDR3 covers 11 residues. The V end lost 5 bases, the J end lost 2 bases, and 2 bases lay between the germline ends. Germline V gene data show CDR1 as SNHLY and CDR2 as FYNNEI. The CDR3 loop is CASSTTDTQYF. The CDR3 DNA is TGTGCCAGCAGTACCACAGATACGCAGTATTTT.

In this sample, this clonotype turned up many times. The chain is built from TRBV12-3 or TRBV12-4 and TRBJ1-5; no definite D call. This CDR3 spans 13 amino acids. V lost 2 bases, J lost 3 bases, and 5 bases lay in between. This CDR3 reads CASSLRPNQPQHF. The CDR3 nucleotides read TGTGCCAGCAGTTTAAGACCCAATCAGCCCCAGCATTTT.

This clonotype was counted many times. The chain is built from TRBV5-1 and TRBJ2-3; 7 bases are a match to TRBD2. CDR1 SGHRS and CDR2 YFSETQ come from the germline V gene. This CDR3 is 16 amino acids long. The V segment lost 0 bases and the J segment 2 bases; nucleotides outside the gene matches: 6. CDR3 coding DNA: TGCGCCAGCAGCTTGGGACTAGCAGTAACCACAGATACGCAGTATTTT. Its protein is CASSLGLAVTTDTQYF.

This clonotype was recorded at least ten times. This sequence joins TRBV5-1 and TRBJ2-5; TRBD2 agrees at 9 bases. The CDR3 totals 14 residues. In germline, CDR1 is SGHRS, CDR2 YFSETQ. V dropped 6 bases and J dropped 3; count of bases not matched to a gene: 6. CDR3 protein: CASTSGGSEETQYF. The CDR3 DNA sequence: TGCGCCAGCACCAGCGGGGGGTCGGAAGAGACCCAGTACTTC.

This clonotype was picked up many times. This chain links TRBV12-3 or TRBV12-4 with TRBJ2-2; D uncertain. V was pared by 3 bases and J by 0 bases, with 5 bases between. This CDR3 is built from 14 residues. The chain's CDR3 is CASSLIPNTGELFF. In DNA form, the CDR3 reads TGTGCCAGCAGTTTGATTCCGAACACCGGGGAGCTGTTTTTT.

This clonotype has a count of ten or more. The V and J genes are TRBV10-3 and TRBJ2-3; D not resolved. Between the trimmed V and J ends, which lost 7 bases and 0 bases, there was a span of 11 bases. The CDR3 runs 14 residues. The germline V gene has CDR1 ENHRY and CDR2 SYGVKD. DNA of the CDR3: TGTGCCATCACCTCGGACCCTAGCACAGATACGCAGTATTTT. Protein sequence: CAITSDPSTDTQYF.

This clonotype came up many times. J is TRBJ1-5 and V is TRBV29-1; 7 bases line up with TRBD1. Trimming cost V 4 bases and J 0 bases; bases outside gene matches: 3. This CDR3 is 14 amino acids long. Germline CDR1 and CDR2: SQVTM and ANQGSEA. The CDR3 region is CSVGDSYSNQPQHF. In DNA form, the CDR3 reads TGCAGCGTTGGGGACAGCTATAGCAATCAGCCCCAGCATTTT.

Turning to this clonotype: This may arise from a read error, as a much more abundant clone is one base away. CDR3 in amino acids: CASSGRLGMGIHYF. The CDR3 nucleotides are TGTGCCAGCAGTGGGCGGCTTGGTATGGGCATTCATTACTTC. J is TRBJ2-4 and V is TRBV12-3 or TRBV12-4; D gene ambiguous. The CDR3 is 14 residues long.

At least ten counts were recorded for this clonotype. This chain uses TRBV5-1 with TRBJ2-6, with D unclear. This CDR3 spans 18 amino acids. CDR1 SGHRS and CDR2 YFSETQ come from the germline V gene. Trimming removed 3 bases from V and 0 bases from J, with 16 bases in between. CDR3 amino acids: CASSSSGPRTSGANVLTF. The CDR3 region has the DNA TGCGCCAGCAGCTCCTCCGGACCGAGAACCTCTGGGGCCAACGTCCTGACTTTC.

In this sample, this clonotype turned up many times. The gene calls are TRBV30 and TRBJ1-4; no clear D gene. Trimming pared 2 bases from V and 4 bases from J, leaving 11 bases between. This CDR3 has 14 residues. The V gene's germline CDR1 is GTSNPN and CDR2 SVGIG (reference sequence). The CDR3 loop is CAWSPGRYNEKLFF. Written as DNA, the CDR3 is TGTGCCTGGAGTCCCGGACGGTATAATGAAAAACTGTTTTTT.

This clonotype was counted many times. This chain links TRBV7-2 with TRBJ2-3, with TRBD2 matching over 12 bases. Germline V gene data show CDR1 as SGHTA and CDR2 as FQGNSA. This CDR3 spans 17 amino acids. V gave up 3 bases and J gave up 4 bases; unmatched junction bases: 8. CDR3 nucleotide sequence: TGTGCCAGCAGCTTCTCTGCGGCTAGCGGGGGGGCAGATACGCAGTATTTT. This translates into CASSFSAASGGADTQYF.

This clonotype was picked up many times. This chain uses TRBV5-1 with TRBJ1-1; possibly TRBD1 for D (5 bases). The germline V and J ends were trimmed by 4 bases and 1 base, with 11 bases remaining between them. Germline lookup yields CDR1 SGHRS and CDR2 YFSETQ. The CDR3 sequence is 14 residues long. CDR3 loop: CASSEGPPNTEAFF. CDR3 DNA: TGCGCCAGCAGCGAGGGACCGCCGAACACTGAAGCTTTCTTT.

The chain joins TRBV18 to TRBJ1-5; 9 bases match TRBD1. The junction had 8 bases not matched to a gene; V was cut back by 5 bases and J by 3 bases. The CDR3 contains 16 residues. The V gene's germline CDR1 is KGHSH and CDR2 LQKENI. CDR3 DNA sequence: TGTGCCAGCTCATCCGGGACAGGGAGTCCCAATCAGCCCCAGCATTTT. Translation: CASSSGTGSPNQPQHF. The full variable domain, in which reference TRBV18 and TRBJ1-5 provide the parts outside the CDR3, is NAGVMQNPRHLVRRRGQEARLRCSPMKGHSHVYWYRQLPEEGLKFMVYLQKENIIDESGMPKERFSAEFPKEGPSILRIQQVVRGDSAAYFCASSSGTGSPNQPQHFGDGTRLSIL.

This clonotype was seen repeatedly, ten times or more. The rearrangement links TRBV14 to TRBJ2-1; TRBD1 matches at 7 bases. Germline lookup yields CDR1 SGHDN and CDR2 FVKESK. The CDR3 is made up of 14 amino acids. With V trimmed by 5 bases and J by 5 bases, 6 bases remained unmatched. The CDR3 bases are TGTGCCAGCAGCATACCCGGGACAGACAATGAGCAGTTCTTC. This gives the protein CASSIPGTDNEQFF.

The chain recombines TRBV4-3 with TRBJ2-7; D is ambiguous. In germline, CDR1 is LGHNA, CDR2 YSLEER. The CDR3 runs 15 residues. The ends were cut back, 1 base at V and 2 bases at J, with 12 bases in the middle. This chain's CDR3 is CASSQVFPVPYEQYF. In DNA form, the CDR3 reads TGCGCCAGCAGCCAAGTTTTTCCAGTCCCCTACGAGCAGTACTTC.

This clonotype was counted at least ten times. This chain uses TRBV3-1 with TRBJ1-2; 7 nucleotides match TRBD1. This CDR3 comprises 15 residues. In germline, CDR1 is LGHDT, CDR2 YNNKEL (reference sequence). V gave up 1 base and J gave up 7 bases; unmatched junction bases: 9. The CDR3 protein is CASSQVRQGEGGYTF. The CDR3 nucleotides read TGTGCCAGCAGCCAAGTACGGCAGGGGGAGGGTGGCTACACCTTC. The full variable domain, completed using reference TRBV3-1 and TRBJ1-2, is DTAVSQTPKYLVTQMGNDKSIKCEQNLGHDTMYWYKQDSKKFLKIMFSYNNKELIINETVPNRFSPKSPDKAHLNLHINSLELGDSAVYFCASSQVRQGEGGYTFGSGTRLTVV.

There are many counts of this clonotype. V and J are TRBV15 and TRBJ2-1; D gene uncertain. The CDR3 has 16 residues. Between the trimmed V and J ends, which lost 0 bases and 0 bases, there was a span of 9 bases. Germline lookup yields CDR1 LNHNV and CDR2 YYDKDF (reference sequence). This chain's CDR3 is CATSREIVSSYNEQFF. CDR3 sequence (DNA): TGTGCCACCAGCAGAGAGATTGTTAGCTCCTACAATGAGCAGTTCTTC. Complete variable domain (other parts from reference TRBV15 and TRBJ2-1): DAMVIQNPRYQVTQFGKPVTLSCSQTLNHNVMYWYQQKSSQAPKLLFHYYDKDFNNEADTPDNFQSRRPNTSFCFLDIRSPGLGDTAMYLCATSREIVSSYNEQFFGPGTRLTVL.

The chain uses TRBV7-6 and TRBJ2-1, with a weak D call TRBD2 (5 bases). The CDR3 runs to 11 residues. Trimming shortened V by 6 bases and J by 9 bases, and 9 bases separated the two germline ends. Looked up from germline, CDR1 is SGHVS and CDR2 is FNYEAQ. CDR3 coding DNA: TGTGCCAGCAGTTGGAGCGGTGAGCAGTTCTTC. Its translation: CASSWSGEQFF.

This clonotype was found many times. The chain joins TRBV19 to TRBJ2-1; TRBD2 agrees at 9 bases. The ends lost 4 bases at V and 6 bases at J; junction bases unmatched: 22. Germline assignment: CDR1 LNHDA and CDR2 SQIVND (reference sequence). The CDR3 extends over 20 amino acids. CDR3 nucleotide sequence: TGTGCCAGTAGTAAAAGGGTGGCAGACCATGGACTAGCGATGATCAATGAGCAGTTCTTC. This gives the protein CASSKRVADHGLAMINEQFF. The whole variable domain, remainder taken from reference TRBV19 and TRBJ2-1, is DGGITQSPKYLFRKEGQNVTLSCEQNLNHDAMYWYRQDPGQGLRLIYYSQIVNDFQKGDIAEGYSVSREKKESFPLTVTSAQKNPTAFYLCASSKRVADHGLAMINEQFFGPGTRLTVL.

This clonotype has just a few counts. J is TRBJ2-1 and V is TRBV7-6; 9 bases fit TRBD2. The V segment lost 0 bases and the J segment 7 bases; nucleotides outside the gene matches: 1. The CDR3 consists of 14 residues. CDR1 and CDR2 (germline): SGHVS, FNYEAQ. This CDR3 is CASSLASGSNEQFF. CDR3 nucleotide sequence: TGTGCCAGCAGCTTAGCTAGCGGGAGTAATGAGCAGTTCTTC.

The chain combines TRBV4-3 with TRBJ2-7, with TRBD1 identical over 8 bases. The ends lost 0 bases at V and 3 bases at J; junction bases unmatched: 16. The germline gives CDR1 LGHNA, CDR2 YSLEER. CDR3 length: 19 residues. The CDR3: CASSQDTNRGTVVGYEQYF. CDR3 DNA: TGCGCCAGCAGCCAAGATACGAACAGGGGGACAGTGGTGGGCTACGAGCAGTACTTC.

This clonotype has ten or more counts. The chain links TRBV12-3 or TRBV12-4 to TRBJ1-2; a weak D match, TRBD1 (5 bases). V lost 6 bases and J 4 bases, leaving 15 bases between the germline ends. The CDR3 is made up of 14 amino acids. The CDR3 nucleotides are TGTGCCAGCAGCCAACAAGGGGCACTCTATGGCTACACCTTC. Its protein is CASSQQGALYGYTF.

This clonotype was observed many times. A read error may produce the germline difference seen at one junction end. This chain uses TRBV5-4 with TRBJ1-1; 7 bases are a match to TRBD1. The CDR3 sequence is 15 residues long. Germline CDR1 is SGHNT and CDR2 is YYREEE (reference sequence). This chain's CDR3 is CASSFVRDSDTESFF. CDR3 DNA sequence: TGTGCCAGCAGCTTTGTCCGGGACAGCGACACTGAATCTTTCTTT.